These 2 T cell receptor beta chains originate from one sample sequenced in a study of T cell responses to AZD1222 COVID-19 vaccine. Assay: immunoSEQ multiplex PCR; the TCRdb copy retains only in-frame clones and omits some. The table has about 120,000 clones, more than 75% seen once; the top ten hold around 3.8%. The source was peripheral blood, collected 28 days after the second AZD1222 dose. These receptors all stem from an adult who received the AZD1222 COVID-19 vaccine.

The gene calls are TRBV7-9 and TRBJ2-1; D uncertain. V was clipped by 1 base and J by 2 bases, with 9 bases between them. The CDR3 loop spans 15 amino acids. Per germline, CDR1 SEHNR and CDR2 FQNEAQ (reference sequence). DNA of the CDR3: TGTGCCAGCAGCTTAGAAGCCCTACCCTACAATGAGCAGTTCTTC. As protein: CASSLEALPYNEQFF. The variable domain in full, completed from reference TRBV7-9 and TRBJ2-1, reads DTGVSQNPRHKITKRGQNVTFRCDPISEHNRLYWYRQTLGQGPEFLTYFQNEAQLEKSRLLSDRFSAERPKGSFSTLEIQRTEQGDSAMYLCASSLEALPYNEQFFGPGTRLTVL.

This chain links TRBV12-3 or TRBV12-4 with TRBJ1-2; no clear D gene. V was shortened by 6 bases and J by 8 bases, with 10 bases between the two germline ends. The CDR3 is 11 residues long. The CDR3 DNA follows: TGTGCCAGCAGCAGTCTGCTGGGCTACACCTTC. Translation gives CASSSLLGYTF.